This entry lists 18 T cell receptor beta chains sequenced from one sample in a study of blood T cell repertoires in COVID-19. Sequenced by immunoSEQ multiplex PCR; TCRdb stores in-frame clones only, minus some. The sample lists tens of thousands of clones; roughly 90% were seen once. Sequenced input: peripheral blood. Source of these receptors: a human donor in a cohort sampled during active COVID-19.

The V and J genes are TRBV5-5 and TRBJ2-7, with 7 bases identical to TRBD1. J gave up 4 bases and V 0 bases, and 7 bases lay outside the gene matches. The CDR3 is made up of 15 amino acids. Germline CDR1 reads SGHKS; CDR2 reads YYEKEE (reference sequence). CDR3 amino acids: CASSLGPGGAYEQYF. CDR3 DNA: TGTGCCAGCAGCTTGGGGCCAGGGGGTGCGTACGAGCAGTACTTC.

Here the CDR3 DNA reads TGTGCCAGTAGTACCTACCCATACAGGGGAGCGGCCAACGTCCTGACTTTC. It is translated as CASSTYPYRGAANVLTF. The chain recombines TRBV19 with TRBJ2-6, with 7 bases that match TRBD1. The germline gives CDR1 LNHDA, CDR2 SQIVND (reference sequence). Germline trimming cut 4 bases from V and 6 bases from J; bases unmatched to any gene: 12. CDR3 length: 17 amino acids.

There are a few counts of this clone. V is TRBV19 and J is TRBJ2-7, with 14 bases fitting TRBD2. The V segment lost 5 bases and the J segment 6 bases; nucleotides outside the gene matches: 9. The CDR3 runs 16 residues. Germline values: CDR1 LNHDA, CDR2 SQIVND (reference sequence). CDR3: CASSPPGLAGAFEQYF. CDR3 coding DNA: TGTGCCAGTAGTCCCCCGGGACTAGCGGGAGCGTTCGAGCAGTACTTC.

This chain connects TRBV2 to TRBJ2-7; the match to TRBD1 covers 11 bases. Unmatched junction bases numbered 6, after V lost 6 bases and J lost 2 bases. This CDR3 contains 15 residues. CDR1 SNHLY and CDR2 FYNNEI come from the germline V gene. CDR3 in amino acids: CASSGTGGNTYEQYF. The DNA of the CDR3 is TGTGCCAGCAGCGGGACAGGGGGAAATACCTACGAGCAGTACTTC.

This clone was seen once. The chain carries TRBV13 and TRBJ1-2, with 8 nucleotides matching TRBD1. The CDR3 is 15 residues long. The germline CDR1 and CDR2 sequences are PRHDT and FYEKMQ (reference sequence). The V gene end was trimmed by 5 bases and the J gene end by 0 bases; junction bases not matched to a gene: 5. CDR3 in amino acids: CASSGPRGPNYGYTF. Here the CDR3 DNA reads TGTGCCAGCAGCGGACCCAGGGGGCCTAACTATGGCTACACCTTC.

This clone was observed a few times. The V call is TRBV4-1, the J call TRBJ2-2; maybe TRBD2 (5 bases). V lost 0 bases to trimming and J lost 6 bases, with 8 bases between them. Germline V lookup: CDR1 MGHRA, CDR2 YSYEKL. The length of the CDR3 is 14 residues. The CDR3 DNA is TGCGCCAGCAGCCAAGATCTGCGGGCCGGGGAGCTGTTTTTT. Its protein is CASSQDLRAGELFF.

The chain joins TRBV30 to TRBJ1-4, with a tentative D call TRBD1 (6 bases). The germline CDR1 and CDR2 sequences are GTSNPN and SVGIG (reference sequence). The CDR3 consists of 12 residues. V dropped 7 bases and J dropped 7 bases, with 13 bases sitting between them. Written as DNA, the CDR3 is TGTGCCTCCACAGGGAGTCTTGAAAAACTGTTTTTT. Translating gives CASTGSLEKLFF.

V and J are TRBV12-3 or TRBV12-4 and TRBJ1-2; D gene unclear. The CDR3 is made up of 13 amino acids. Trimming cost V 7 bases and J 7 bases, with 16 bases left between them. The CDR3 nucleotides are TGTGCCAGCACCCGGAGGTCCGGGAGTGGCTACACCTTC. Protein product: CASTRRSGSGYTF.

This chain uses TRBV9 with TRBJ2-1; TRBD2 aligns across 10 bases. V gave up 0 bases and J gave up 4 bases; unmatched junction bases: 4. The CDR3 is 16 amino acids. CDR1 is SGDLS and CDR2 is YYNGEE in the germline V gene. CDR3 nucleotide sequence: TGTGCCAGCAGCGTAGACCTAGCGGGGGCATACAATGAGCAGTTCTTC. It encodes CASSVDLAGAYNEQFF.

This rearrangement joins TRBV13 to TRBJ2-3; TRBD1 aligns across 12 bases. V was pared by 4 bases and J by 4 bases, with 6 bases of the junction left unmatched. Germline V lookup: CDR1 PRHDT, CDR2 FYEKMQ (reference sequence). The length of the CDR3 is 16 residues. CDR3 in DNA: TGTGCCAGCAGCTCCCCCGGGACAGGGGGCCCAGATACGCAGTATTTT. Its protein product is CASSSPGTGGPDTQYF.

The chain has TRBV7-9 and TRBJ2-7, with D perhaps TRBD2 (6 bases). The CDR3 totals 17 residues. V lost 5 bases to trimming and J lost 3 bases, with 23 bases between them. Germline lookup yields CDR1 SEHNR and CDR2 FQNEAQ (reference sequence). The CDR3 DNA reads as TGTGCCAGCAGCACCTCGGGGGTGCCCTTTTTGGACTACGAGCAGTACTTC. Its protein is CASSTSGVPFLDYEQYF.

The J gene is TRBJ1-2, the V gene TRBV7-6; D is unresolved. The germline CDR1 and CDR2 sequences are SGHVS and FNYEAQ. CDR3 length equals 14 residues. Between the trimmed V and J ends, which lost 7 bases and 6 bases, there was a span of 18 bases. CDR3 nucleotide sequence: TGTGCCAGCACTATGGGTGCGGGAAAGGATGGCTACACCTTC. Protein: CASTMGAGKDGYTF.

The chain joins TRBV3-1 (or the pseudogene TRBV3-2) to TRBJ2-7, with D maybe TRBD1 (6 bases). Germline lookup yields CDR1 LGHDT and CDR2 YNNKEL (reference sequence). The length of the CDR3 is 17 residues. Deletions cut 2 bases from V and 1 base from J, with 18 bases between. CDR3 amino acids: CASSQNGEGVRSYEQYF. In DNA form, the CDR3 reads TGTGCCAGCAGCCAAAACGGAGAGGGGGTAAGATCCTACGAGCAGTACTTC.

The V gene is TRBV30, the J gene TRBJ1-1, with 7 bases fitting TRBD1. Germline trimming cut 8 bases from V and 0 bases from J; bases unmatched to any gene: 6. The germline V gene has CDR1 GTSNPN and CDR2 SVGIG (reference sequence). This CDR3 comprises 13 residues. The CDR3 reads CARNRGVNTEAFF. CDR3 sequence (DNA): TGTGCCCGAAACAGGGGAGTGAACACTGAAGCTTTCTTT.

V gene TRBV30 combines with J gene TRBJ2-3; tentatively, D is TRBD2 (5 bases). Germline loops: CDR1 GTSNPN, CDR2 SVGIG (reference sequence). The CDR3 has 12 residues. Trimming pared 4 bases from V and 2 bases from J, leaving 7 bases between. The CDR3 spells CAWNGDTDTQYF. Here the CDR3 DNA reads TGTGCCTGGAACGGGGACACAGATACGCAGTATTTT.

The genes are TRBV6-4 and TRBJ1-4; 11 bases align to TRBD1. J gave up 8 bases and V 6 bases, and 8 bases lay outside the gene matches. The CDR3 sequence is 15 residues long. From germline, CDR1 is MRHNA and CDR2 SNTAGT. The CDR3, as DNA: TGTGCCAGCAGCCCATACGGGACAGGGGGAGAAAAACTGTTTTTT. Its translation: CASSPYGTGGEKLFF.

The gene calls are TRBV28 and TRBJ2-2; TRBD2 aligns across 8 bases. The CDR3 is 15 residues long. V shed 5 bases and J 0 bases; nucleotides not matched to a gene: 2. The germline V gene encodes CDR1 MDHEN and CDR2 SYDVKM. The CDR3 protein is CASSVLAANTGELFF. CDR3 sequence (DNA): TGTGCCAGCAGTGTACTAGCGGCGAACACCGGGGAGCTGTTTTTT.

This chain connects TRBV5-8 to TRBJ1-2, with 7 bases identical to TRBD1. With 0 bases clipped from V and 4 bases from J, the junction kept 0 bases outside the gene matches. The germline CDR1 and CDR2 sequences are SGHTS and YDEGEE. CDR3 length: 13 residues. CDR3 sequence (DNA): TGTGCCAGCAGCTTGGACAGGGGCTATGGCTACACCTTC. Amino acid sequence: CASSLDRGYGYTF.